This T cell receptor (beta chain) was captured in a study of OX40 agonist ivuxolimab in advanced cancers. Study information: Each dose-escalation patient presented with hepatocellular carcinoma, melanoma, renal cell or head and neck cancer. Aged roughly 23 to 80 with a mean of roughly 65 years, they were around 83% male. Partial responses occurred in three patients (one hepatocellular carcinoma, two cutaneous melanoma).

The data were produced by immunoSEQ multiplex PCR, yet TCRdb's version contains in-frame clones alone and is incomplete. The repertoire holds more than 75,000 clones, approximately 90% seen once, with roughly 0.64% in the top ten. This CDR3 has 15 amino acids. Germline loops: CDR1 KGHSH, CDR2 LQKENI. Trimming cost V 2 bases and J 7 bases; bases outside gene matches: 5. Autoimmune disease history or systemic immunosuppression disqualified patients. The starting material was CD4+ or CD8+ T cells sorted from blood, obtained in a trial of the OX40 agonist ivuxolimab. The genes are TRBV18 and TRBJ1-6; TRBD1 matches at 7 bases. The TCR sequence derives from an adult with an advanced solid tumor such as melanoma, head and neck, liver or kidney cancer. Here the CDR3 DNA reads TGTGCCAGCTCACCATTGGAGGGGGCGAATTCACCCCTCCACTTT. Translation: CASSPLEGANSPLHF.